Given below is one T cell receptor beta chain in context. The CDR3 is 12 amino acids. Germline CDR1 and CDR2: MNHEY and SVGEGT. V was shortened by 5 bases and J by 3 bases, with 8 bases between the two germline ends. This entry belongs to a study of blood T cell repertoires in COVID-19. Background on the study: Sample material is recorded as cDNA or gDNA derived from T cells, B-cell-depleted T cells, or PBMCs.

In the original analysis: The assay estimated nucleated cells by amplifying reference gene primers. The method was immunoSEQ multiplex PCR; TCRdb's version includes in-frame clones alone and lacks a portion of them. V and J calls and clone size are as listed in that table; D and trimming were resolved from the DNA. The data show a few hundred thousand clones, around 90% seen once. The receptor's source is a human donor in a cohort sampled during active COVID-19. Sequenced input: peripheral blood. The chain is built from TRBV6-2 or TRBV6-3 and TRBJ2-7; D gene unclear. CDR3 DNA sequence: TGTGCCAGCAGTCGACTCGACTACGAGCAGTACTTC. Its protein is CASSRLDYEQYF.